The 25 T cell receptor beta chains below all came from one sample that was sequenced in a study of Tregs in tolerant kidney transplant recipients. The data were produced by immunoSEQ multiplex PCR, yet TCRdb's version contains in-frame clones alone and is incomplete. The sample holds roughly 5,600 clones. Recipients received nonmyeloablative bone marrow transplants from related graft donors, with transient mixed chimerism. The sample here was CD4+ T cells from blood (PBMCs), taken about 15 months after the transplant. Every receptor here comes from a human patient who received a combined kidney and bone marrow transplant. The graft donor may be the source of some T cells.

As concerns this clone: The read ends 3 residues shy of where the CDR3 ends; the end is completed using the germline J gene. The rearrangement links TRBV6-1 to TRBJ2-1; 15 bases map to TRBD2. CDR3 length: 18 residues. CDR1 is MNHNS, CDR2 SASEGT, per germline. Trimming at V came to 2 bases and at J to 3 bases, leaving 5 bases not matched to a gene. The sequenced CDR3 bases are TGTGCCAGCAGTGAATTGGGACTAGCGGGAGGCTTCTACAATGAG. Protein: CASSELGLAGGFYNE. The CDR3 reads in full as CASSELGLAGGFYNEQFF.

On this clone itself: The read terminates 3 residues ahead of where the CDR3 ends, so the germline J gene completes it. The gene calls are TRBV12-3 or TRBV12-4 and TRBJ2-1; TRBD1 might be the D (6 bases). The CDR3 is 15 amino acids. The V and J ends lost 7 bases and 1 base respectively, with 14 bases between them. CDR3 in amino acids: CASNSRGGSYNEQFF. CDR3 DNA, as far as it was read: TGTGCCAGCAATAGCCGAGGGGGTTCCTACAATGAG.

CDR3 amino acids: CAISGGENYGYTF. Partial CDR3 DNA: TGTGCCATCAGTGGCGGGGAAAACTATGGC. This chain joins TRBV10-3 and TRBJ1-2; unclear D gene. The read ends 3 residues before the CDR3 terminus; that terminus is restored from the germline J gene. CDR1 is ENHRY and CDR2 is SYGVKD in the germline V gene. V was trimmed by 4 bases and J by 2 bases, leaving 8 bases between them. This CDR3 is 13 amino acids long.

Measured by frequency, this clone is large. The read gets to within 3 residues of the CDR3 end, and the germline J gene fills in the rest. The chain carries TRBV20-1 and TRBJ1-2; 10 nucleotides align to TRBD1. The CDR3 extends over 14 amino acids. V gave up 4 bases and J gave up 5 bases; unmatched junction bases: 7. Germline loops: CDR1 DFQATT, CDR2 SNEGSKA (reference sequence). The CDR3 loop reads CSAIRQGAKYGYTF. CDR3 DNA, as far as it was read: TGCAGTGCTATTCGACAGGGGGCGAAATATGGC.

This clone is deemed medium-sized (0.01 to 0.1%) by its frequency. The read comes to an end 3 residues before the CDR3 does, leaving the germline J gene to fill in the end. V is TRBV5-1 and J is TRBJ2-5, with 9 nucleotides matching TRBD2. The CDR3 covers 16 residues. CDR1 SGHRS and CDR2 YFSETQ come from the germline V gene. V dropped 0 bases and J dropped 2; count of bases not matched to a gene: 5. Incomplete CDR3 DNA: TGCGCCAGCAGCTTGGGTAGCGGGGGCCGACAAGAGACC. The encoded protein is CASSLGSGGRQET. The entire CDR3 sequence reads CASSLGSGGRQETQYF.

This clone is classed as large by frequency. The CDR3 end is not reached by the read, which stops 3 residues before it; the germline J gene fills it in. V is TRBV5-6 and J is TRBJ2-5; D is tentatively TRBD1 or TRBD2 (5 bases each). Trimming cost V 5 bases and J 1 base, with 12 bases left between them. There are 14 residues in the CDR3. CDR1 is SGHDT and CDR2 is YYEEEE in the germline V gene. CDR3 bases read: TGTGCCAGCAGACGGAGGCAGGGCCAAGAGACC. It codes for CASRRRQGQET. In full, the CDR3 reads CASRRRQGQETQYF.

For this clone: The missing CDR3 end, 3 residues past where the read stops, is filled in from the germline J gene. The chain combines TRBV19 with TRBJ2-1; TRBD2 matches at 7 bases. CDR1 and CDR2 (germline): LNHDA, SQIVND (reference sequence). This CDR3 is built from 15 residues. V lost 3 bases, J lost 8 bases, and 10 bases stayed unmatched. This CDR3 is CASSIGWGGDDEQFF. Incomplete CDR3 DNA: TGTGCCAGTAGTATCGGCTGGGGGGGAGACGATGAG. Complete variable domain (other parts from reference TRBV19 and TRBJ2-1): DGGITQSPKYLFRKEGQNVTLSCEQNLNHDAMYWYRQDPGQGLRLIYYSQIVNDFQKGDIAEGYSVSREKKESFPLTVTSAQKNPTAFYLCASSIGWGGDDEQFFGPGTRLTVL.

About this clone itself: The CDR3 end falls 3 residues outside the read, so it is completed with the germline J gene. This chain joins TRBV5-1 and TRBJ2-3, with D perhaps matching TRBD2 (7 bases). Germline lookup yields CDR1 SGHRS and CDR2 YFSETQ. With 4 bases removed from V and 5 bases from J, the gap between germline ends came to 17 bases. CDR3 size: 15 residues. CDR3: CASSPLGGAGDTQYF. CDR3 DNA, as far as it was read: TGCGCCAGCAGCCCCCTGGGGGGGGCAGGAGATACG.

Notes on this clone: The read ends 3 residues early relative to the CDR3; the germline J gene fills the gap. This chain links TRBV14 with TRBJ2-7; D is unresolved. The CDR3 has 13 residues. Germline CDR1 SGHDN, CDR2 FVKESK. Trimming took off 1 base at V and 6 bases at J, with 10 bases between the two ends. The CDR3 sequence: CASSQGPKGEQYF. The sequenced CDR3 bases are TGTGCCAGCAGCCAAGGGCCTAAGGGCGAG.

With regard to this clone: The read ends 3 residues before the CDR3 terminus; that terminus is restored from the germline J gene. The V gene is TRBV4-1, the J gene TRBJ2-1; D uncertain. The V end lost 4 bases, the J end lost 4 bases, and 2 bases lay between the germline ends. Germline CDR1 reads MGHRA; CDR2 reads YSYEKL. The CDR3 totals 11 residues. CDR3: CASSLYNEQFF. CDR3 DNA (partial): TGCGCCAGCAGCCTATACAATGAG.

As concerns this clone: The read ends 3 residues shy of where the CDR3 ends; the end is completed using the germline J gene. V gene TRBV6-1 combines with J gene TRBJ2-5, with TRBD2 matching over 8 bases. V lost 4 bases, J lost 3 bases, and 4 bases stayed unmatched. CDR3 length: 14 amino acids. Germline CDR1 reads MNHNS; CDR2 reads SASEGT. This CDR3 is CASSALAGKETQYF. CDR3 DNA, as far as it was read: TGTGCCAGCAGTGCCCTAGCGGGTAAAGAGACC.

To note about this clone: The read is 3 residues too short to cover the CDR3 end, so that end is filled in from the germline J gene. The gene calls are TRBV14 and TRBJ1-2, with D unresolved. CDR3 length equals 13 residues. The ends were cut back, 6 bases at V and 2 bases at J, with 10 bases in the middle. Germline V CDR1 and CDR2: SGHDN, FVKESK. CDR3 DNA (partial): TGTGCCAGCAGTCGGTCGGGGAACTATGGC. Amino acid sequence: CASSRSGNYG. The complete CDR3 reads CASSRSGNYGYTF.

With respect to this clone: The read halts 3 residues ahead of the CDR3 end, with the missing end drawn from the germline J gene. This chain connects TRBV30 to TRBJ2-7; possible D gene TRBD1, 6 bases. There are 11 residues in the CDR3. Trimming stripped 5 bases from V and 6 bases from J, with 11 bases between. From germline, CDR1 is GTSNPN and CDR2 SVGIG (reference sequence). The covered CDR3 bases are TGTGCCTGGGCCGGGACATCCGAG. Residues: CAWAGTSE. The full CDR3 protein is CAWAGTSEQYF. Looking up the rest from reference TRBV30 and TRBJ2-7 gives the full variable domain: SQTIHQWPATLVQPVGSPLSLECTVEGTSNPNLYWYRQAAGRGLQLLFYSVGIGQISSEVPQNLSASRPQDRQFILSSKKLLLSDSGFYLCAWAGTSEQYFGPGTRLTVT.

Regarding this clone: From the germline J gene comes the end of the CDR3, since the read stops 3 residues before it. The chain employs TRBV11-2 and TRBJ1-6, with D perhaps matching TRBD1 (5 bases). Germline CDR1 reads SGHAT; CDR2 reads FQNNGV. The CDR3 consists of 15 residues. V lost 0 bases, J lost 10 bases, and 13 bases lay in between. CDR3 bases read: TGTGCCAGCAGCTTAGAGTCTGCTGGGGCCTCACCC. Amino acid sequence: CASSLESAGASP. In full, the CDR3 reads CASSLESAGASPLHF.

About this clone: The read comes to an end 3 residues before the CDR3 does, leaving the germline J gene to fill in the end. The chain has TRBV10-3 and TRBJ1-1; weak D call: TRBD1 (6 bases). V was cut by 6 bases and J by 1 base, with 18 bases left in between. The CDR3 contains 16 residues. Germline V gene sequence: CDR1 ENHRY, CDR2 SYGVKD. Incomplete CDR3 DNA: TGTGCCATCAGAGAGGCGCTACTACAGGGGAACACTGAA. Translation gives CAIREALLQGNTE. The CDR3 reads in full as CAIREALLQGNTEAFF.

This clone is labeled medium-sized based on frequency. The read ends 3 residues early relative to the CDR3; the germline J gene fills the gap. The rearrangement joins TRBV20-1 to TRBJ1-1; D is uncertain. There are 13 residues in the CDR3. The V gene lost 0 bases and the J gene lost 0 bases, with 5 bases spanning the gap. Germline CDR1 DFQATT, CDR2 SNEGSKA (reference sequence). CDR3 protein: CSARDPLNTEAFF. CDR3 DNA, as far as it was read: TGCAGTGCTAGAGATCCATTGAACACTGAA.

To note about this clone: The read terminates 3 residues ahead of where the CDR3 ends, so the germline J gene completes it. This chain uses TRBV7-2 with TRBJ2-7; D unresolved. Trimming took 1 base from V and 3 from J, leaving 10 bases between them. Germline loops: CDR1 SGHTA, CDR2 FQGNSA. The CDR3 consists of 14 residues. Partial CDR3 DNA: TGTGCCAGCAGCTTAGTCTCGACAAACTACGAG. Protein sequence: CASSLVSTNYE. In full, the CDR3 reads CASSLVSTNYEQYF. The whole variable domain, filled in from reference TRBV7-2 and TRBJ2-7, reads GAGVSQSPSNKVTEKGKDVELRCDPISGHTALYWYRQSLGQGLEFLIYFQGNSAPDKSGLPSDRFSAERTGGSVSTLTIQRTQQEDSAVYLCASSLVSTNYEQYFGPGTRLTVT.

As concerns this clone: The CDR3 extends 3 residues past the end of the read, so its final part is completed from the germline J gene. This chain links TRBV10-3 with TRBJ1-2; 8 bases align to TRBD1. The CDR3 has 14 amino acids. Trimming removed 6 bases from V and 5 bases from J; junction bases left unmatched: 8. Germline CDR1 is ENHRY and CDR2 is SYGVKD. The part of the CDR3 DNA that was read is TGTGCCATCAGGGACGGACAGGGACGTTATGGC. Its translation: CAIRDGQGRYG. The whole CDR3 protein reads CAIRDGQGRYGYTF.

As for this clone: The read falls 3 residues short of the CDR3 end, and the missing part is taken from the germline J gene. The rearrangement joins TRBV14 to TRBJ1-1, with TRBD1 matching 7 bases. The CDR3 runs to 19 residues. Germline V gene data show CDR1 as SGHDN and CDR2 as FVKESK. The ends lost 0 bases at V and 1 base at J; junction bases unmatched: 14. CDR3 DNA (partial): TGTGCCAGCAGCCAAGAAGGGGACTTAGGGGGCACGGGGAACACTGAA. It codes for CASSQEGDLGGTGNTE. The full CDR3 protein reads CASSQEGDLGGTGNTEAFF.

As concerns this clone: The CDR3 is cut off 3 residues early in the read; its end comes from the germline J gene. V and J are TRBV6-1 and TRBJ2-7; tentative D call: TRBD1 (5 bases). CDR3 size: 14 residues. V was shortened by 4 bases and J by 4 bases, with 14 bases between the two germline ends. Germline-derived CDR1 and CDR2 are MNHNS and SASEGT. The sequenced part of the CDR3 DNA is TGTGCCAGCAGTGTCACAGGAAACGGGTACGAG. It codes for CASSVTGNGYE. The whole CDR3 protein reads CASSVTGNGYEQYF.

Worth noting for this clone: Read coverage stops 3 residues before the CDR3 terminus; the germline J gene supplies the remainder. The V gene is TRBV18, the J gene TRBJ2-2; TRBD2 aligns across 7 bases. The CDR3 covers 13 residues. Germline CDR1 reads KGHSH; CDR2 reads LQKENI. V trimming: 5 bases; J trimming: 4 bases; junction bases outside the gene matches: 1. CDR3: CASSAGVTGELFF. Partial CDR3 DNA: TGTGCCAGCTCAGCGGGAGTCACCGGGGAG.

As concerns this clone: The CDR3 extends 3 residues past the end of the read, so its final part is completed from the germline J gene. This sequence joins TRBV2 and TRBJ2-7; D is possibly TRBD1 (6 bases). The V gene's germline CDR1 is SNHLY and CDR2 FYNNEI. CDR3 length: 14 amino acids. The V and J ends lost 4 bases and 3 bases respectively, with 13 bases between them. The DNA read from the CDR3 is TGTGCCAGCAGTGGGGACAAGGGGGACTACGAG. Translating it yields CASSGDKGDYE. The CDR3, in full, reads CASSGDKGDYEQYF.

Concerning this clone: The read stops 3 residues short of the end of the CDR3; the missing end is completed from the germline J gene. J is TRBJ1-4 and V is TRBV20-1; 7 bases line up with TRBD1. The CDR3 sequence is 17 residues long. After removal of 6 bases from V and 5 bases from J, the junction contained 18 bases not matched to a gene. The V gene's germline CDR1 is DFQATT and CDR2 SNEGSKA (reference sequence). The CDR3 bases that were read are TGCAGTGCCCCCTTTTACAGGGGACTAGGAACCAATGAAAAA. This translates into CSAPFYRGLGTNEK. The full CDR3 protein reads CSAPFYRGLGTNEKLFF.

In regard to this clone: The CDR3 end is not reached by the read, which stops 3 residues before it; the germline J gene fills it in. The gene calls are TRBV19 and TRBJ1-6; 8 bases agree with TRBD1. Trimming took 3 bases from V and 5 from J; bases not matched to a gene: 3. CDR1 and CDR2 (germline): LNHDA, SQIVND (reference sequence). The CDR3 is 15 residues long. Incomplete CDR3 DNA: TGTGCCAGTAGTATCAGGGACAGGAATAATTCACCC. Translated: CASSIRDRNNSP. The entire CDR3 reads CASSIRDRNNSPLHF.

Regarding this clone: The read ends 3 residues early relative to the CDR3; the germline J gene fills the gap. The chain recombines TRBV9 with TRBJ1-6; maybe TRBD1 (5 bases). There are 13 residues in the CDR3. CDR1 and CDR2 from the germline V gene are SGDLS and YYNGEE. V was trimmed by 9 bases and J by 4 bases, leaving 11 bases between them. CDR3: CATSQEYNSPLHF. CDR3 DNA, as far as it was read: TGTGCCACTTCACAGGAGTATAATTCACCC.